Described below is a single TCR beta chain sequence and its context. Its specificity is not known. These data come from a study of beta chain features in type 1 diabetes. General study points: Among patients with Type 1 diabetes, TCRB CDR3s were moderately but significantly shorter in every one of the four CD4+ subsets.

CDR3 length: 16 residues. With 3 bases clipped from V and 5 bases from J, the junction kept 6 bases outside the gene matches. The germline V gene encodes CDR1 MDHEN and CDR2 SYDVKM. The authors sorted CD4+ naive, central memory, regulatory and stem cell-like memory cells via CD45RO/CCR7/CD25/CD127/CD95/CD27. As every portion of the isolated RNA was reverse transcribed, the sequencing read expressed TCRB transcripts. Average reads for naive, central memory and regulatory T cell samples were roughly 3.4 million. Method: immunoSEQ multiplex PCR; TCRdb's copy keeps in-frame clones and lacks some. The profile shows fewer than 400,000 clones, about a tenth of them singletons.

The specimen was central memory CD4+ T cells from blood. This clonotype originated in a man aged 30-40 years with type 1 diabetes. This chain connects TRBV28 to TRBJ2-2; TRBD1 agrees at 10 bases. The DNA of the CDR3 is TGTGCCAGCAGTTTCTCGGGACAGGGGAAAACCGGGGAGCTGTTTTTT. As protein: CASSFSGQGKTGELFF.